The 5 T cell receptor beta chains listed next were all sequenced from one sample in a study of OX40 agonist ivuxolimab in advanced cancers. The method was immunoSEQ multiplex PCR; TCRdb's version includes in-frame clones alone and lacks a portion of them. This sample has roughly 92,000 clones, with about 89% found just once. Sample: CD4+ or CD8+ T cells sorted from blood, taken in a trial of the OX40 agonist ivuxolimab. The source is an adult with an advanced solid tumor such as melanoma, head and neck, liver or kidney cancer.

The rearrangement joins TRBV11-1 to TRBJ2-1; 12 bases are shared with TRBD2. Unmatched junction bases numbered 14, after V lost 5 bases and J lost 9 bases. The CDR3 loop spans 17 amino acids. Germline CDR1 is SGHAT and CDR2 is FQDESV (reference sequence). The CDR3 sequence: CASSPFRLAGGLREQFF. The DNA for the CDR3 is TGTGCCAGCAGCCCCTTTCGGCTAGCGGGAGGGTTGCGTGAGCAGTTCTTC.

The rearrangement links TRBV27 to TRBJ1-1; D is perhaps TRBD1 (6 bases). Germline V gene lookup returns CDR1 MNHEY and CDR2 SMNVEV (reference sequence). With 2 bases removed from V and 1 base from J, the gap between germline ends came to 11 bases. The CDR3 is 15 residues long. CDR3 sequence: CASSLMARGNTEAFF. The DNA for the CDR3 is TGTGCCAGCAGTTTAATGGCCAGGGGGAACACTGAAGCTTTCTTT.

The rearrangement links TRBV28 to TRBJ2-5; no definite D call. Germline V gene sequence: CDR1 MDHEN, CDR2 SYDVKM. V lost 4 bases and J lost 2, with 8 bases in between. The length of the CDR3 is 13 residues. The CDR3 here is CASSSPLQETQYF. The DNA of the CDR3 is TGTGCCAGCAGTTCCCCCCTACAAGAGACCCAGTACTTC.

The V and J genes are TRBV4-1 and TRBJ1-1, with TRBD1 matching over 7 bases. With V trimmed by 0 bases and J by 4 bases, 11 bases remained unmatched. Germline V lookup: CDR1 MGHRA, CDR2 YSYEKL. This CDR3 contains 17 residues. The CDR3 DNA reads TGCGCCAGCAGCCAAGATTCGGGTTTAACAGGGGTCACTGAAGCTTTCTTT. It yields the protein CASSQDSGLTGVTEAFF.

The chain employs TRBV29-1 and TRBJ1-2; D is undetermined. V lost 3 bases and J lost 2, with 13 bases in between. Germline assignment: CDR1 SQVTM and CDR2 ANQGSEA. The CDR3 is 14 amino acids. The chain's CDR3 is CSVDRGKGNYGYTF. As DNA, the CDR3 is TGCAGCGTTGACAGAGGAAAGGGAAACTATGGCTACACCTTC. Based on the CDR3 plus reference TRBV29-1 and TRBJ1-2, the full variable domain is SAVISQKPSRDICQRGTSLTIQCQVDSQVTMMFWYRQQPGQSLTLIATANQGSEATYESGFVIDKFPISRPNLTFSTLTVSNMSPEDSSIYLCSVDRGKGNYGYTFGSGTRLTVV.